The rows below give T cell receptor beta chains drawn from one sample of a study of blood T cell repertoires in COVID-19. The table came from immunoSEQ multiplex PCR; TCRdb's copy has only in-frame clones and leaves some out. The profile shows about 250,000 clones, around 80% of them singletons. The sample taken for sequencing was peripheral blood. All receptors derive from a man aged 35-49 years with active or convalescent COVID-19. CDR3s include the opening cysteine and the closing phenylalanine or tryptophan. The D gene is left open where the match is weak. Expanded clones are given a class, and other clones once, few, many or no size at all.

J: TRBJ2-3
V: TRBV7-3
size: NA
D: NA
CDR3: CASSTGISTDTQYF
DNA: TGTGCCAGCAGCACGGGGATCAGCACAGATACGCAGTATTTT

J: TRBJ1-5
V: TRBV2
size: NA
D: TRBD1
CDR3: CASRTGTGGLLRGPQHF
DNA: TGTGCCAGCAGGACCGGGACAGGGGGCCTCTTGAGAGGGCCCCAGCATTTT

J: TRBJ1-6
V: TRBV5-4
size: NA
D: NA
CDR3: CASSVDRRNSPLHF
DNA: TGTGCCAGCAGCGTGGACCGGCGGAATTCACCCCTCCACTTT

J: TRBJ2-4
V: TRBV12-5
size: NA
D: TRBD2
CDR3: CASGSGLAGDKNIQYF
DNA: TGTGCTAGTGGTTCGGGACTAGCGGGAGACAAAAACATTCAGTACTTC

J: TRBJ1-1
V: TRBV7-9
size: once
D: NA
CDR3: CASSLPLNTEAFF
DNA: TGTGCCAGCAGCCTTCCCCTGAACACTGAAGCTTTCTTT

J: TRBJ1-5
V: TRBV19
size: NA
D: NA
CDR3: CASSSIFGSNQPQHF
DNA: TGTGCCAGTAGTAGTATTTTCGGTAGCAATCAGCCCCAGCATTTT

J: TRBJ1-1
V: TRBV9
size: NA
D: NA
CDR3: CASSVLGGNTEAFF
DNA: TGTGCCAGCAGCGTTCTGGGGGGGAACACTGAAGCTTTCTTT

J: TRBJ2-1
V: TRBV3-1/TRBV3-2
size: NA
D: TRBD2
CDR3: CASSQEVSGSYNEQFF
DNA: TGTGCCAGCAGCCAAGAAGTTAGCGGGAGTTACAATGAGCAGTTCTTC

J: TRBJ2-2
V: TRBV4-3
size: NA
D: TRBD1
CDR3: CASSPTGTGWAGELFF
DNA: TGCGCCAGCAGCCCCACCGGGACAGGGTGGGCCGGGGAGCTGTTTTTT

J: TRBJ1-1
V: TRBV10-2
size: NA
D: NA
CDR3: CASRRPGNTEAFF
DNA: TGCGCCAGCAGGAGGCCGGGGAACACTGAAGCTTTCTTT

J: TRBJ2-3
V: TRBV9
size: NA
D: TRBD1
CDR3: CASSSENRGTQYF
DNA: TGTGCCAGCAGCTCTGAAAACAGGGGTACGCAGTATTTT

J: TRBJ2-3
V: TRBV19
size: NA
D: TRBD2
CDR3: CARQPPGLADKLHTDTQYF
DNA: TGTGCCAGACAACCTCCGGGACTAGCGGATAAGTTACACACAGATACGCAGTATTTT

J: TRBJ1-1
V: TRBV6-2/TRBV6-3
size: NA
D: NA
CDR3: CASSWGRTNTEAFF
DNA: TGTGCCAGCAGTTGGGGCAGGACGAACACTGAAGCTTTCTTT

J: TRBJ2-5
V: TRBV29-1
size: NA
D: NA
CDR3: CSVDAGTYQETQYF
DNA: TGCAGCGTTGATGCGGGGACGTACCAAGAGACCCAGTACTTC

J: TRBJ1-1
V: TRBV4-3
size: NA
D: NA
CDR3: CASRIFDTAKSEAFF
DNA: TGCGCCAGCAGGATCTTTGACACCGCCAAGTCTGAAGCTTTCTTT

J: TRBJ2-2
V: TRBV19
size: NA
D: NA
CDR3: CASSIAVSTGELFF
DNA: TGTGCCAGTAGTATAGCAGTTTCCACCGGGGAGCTGTTTTTT

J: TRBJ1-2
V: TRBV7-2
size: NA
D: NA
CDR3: CASSRRGAYGYTF
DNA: TGTGCCAGCAGCCGCCGCGGAGCCTATGGCTACACCTTC

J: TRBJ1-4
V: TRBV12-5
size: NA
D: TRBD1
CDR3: CASGLPKGTGRDEKLFF
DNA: TGTGCTAGTGGTTTGCCAAAAGGGACAGGACGGGATGAAAAACTGTTTTTT

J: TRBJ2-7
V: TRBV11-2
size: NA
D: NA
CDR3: CASSLRDTEQYF
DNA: TGTGCCAGCAGCTTAAGGGACACAGAGCAGTACTTC

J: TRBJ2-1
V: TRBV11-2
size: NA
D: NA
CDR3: CASSLSRTYNEQFF
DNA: TGTGCCAGCAGCTTATCCCGGACTTACAATGAGCAGTTCTTC

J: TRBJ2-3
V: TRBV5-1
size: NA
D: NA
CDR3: CASSPGQGADTQYF
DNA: TGCGCCAGCAGCCCCGGGCAGGGCGCAGATACGCAGTATTTT

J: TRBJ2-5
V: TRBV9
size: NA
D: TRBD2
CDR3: CASSVGGTSDRETQYF
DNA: TGTGCCAGCAGCGTAGGGGGGACTAGCGACCGCGAGACCCAGTACTTC

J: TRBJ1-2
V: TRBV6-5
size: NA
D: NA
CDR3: CASSYGTGRGGYTF
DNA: TGTGCCAGCAGTTACGGTACAGGGAGGGGTGGCTACACCTTC

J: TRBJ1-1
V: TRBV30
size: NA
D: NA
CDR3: CAWTPLAVGNTEAFF
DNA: TGTGCCTGGACCCCCCTGGCAGTTGGGAACACTGAAGCTTTCTTT

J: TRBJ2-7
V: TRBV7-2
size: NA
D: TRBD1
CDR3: CASSFGQGYEQYF
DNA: TGTGCCAGCAGCTTCGGACAGGGCTACGAGCAGTACTTC

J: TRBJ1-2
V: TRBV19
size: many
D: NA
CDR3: CASSPPTEGPYGYTF
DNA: TGTGCCAGTAGTCCACCGACTGAGGGTCCTTATGGCTACACCTTC

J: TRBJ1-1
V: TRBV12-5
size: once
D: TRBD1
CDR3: CASGRGQGGTEAFF
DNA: TGTGCTAGTGGTCGCGGACAGGGGGGAACTGAAGCTTTCTTT

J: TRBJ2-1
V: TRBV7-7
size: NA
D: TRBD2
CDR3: CASSLAARLAGGPGEQFF
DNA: TGTGCTAGCAGCTTAGCGGCCCGACTAGCGGGGGGGCCGGGTGAGCAGTTCTTC